One T cell receptor (beta chain) is described in this entry. The assay was immunoSEQ multiplex PCR, and TCRdb's table has in-frame clones only and misses some. Of more than 70,000 clones listed, 70% to 90% are singletons. This record belongs to a study of T cell responses to AZD1222 COVID-19 vaccine. Trimming removed 9 bases at V and 6 bases at J, with 12 bases between. CDR1 is SNHLY, CDR2 FYNNEI, per germline. The CDR3 extends over 12 amino acids. The chain employs TRBV2 and TRBJ1-5; D not resolved. Here the sequenced sample was peripheral blood, taken on day 0 of AZD1222 vaccination. The origin of this receptor is an adult in good health. In DNA, the CDR3 is TGTGCCAGTCAGGAAAATCTTCAGCCCCAGCATTTT. Translated: CASQENLQPQHF.